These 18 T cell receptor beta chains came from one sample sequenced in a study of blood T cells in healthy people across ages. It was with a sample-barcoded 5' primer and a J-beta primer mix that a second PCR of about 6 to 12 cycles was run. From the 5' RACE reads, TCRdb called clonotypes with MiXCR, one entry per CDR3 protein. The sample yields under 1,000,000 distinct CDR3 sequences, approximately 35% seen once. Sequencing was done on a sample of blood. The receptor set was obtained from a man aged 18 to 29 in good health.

As DNA, the CDR3 is TGTGCCACCAGTGGTATGAGCGGGGATTCCTACAATGAGCAGTTCTTC. It translates to CATSGMSGDSYNEQFF. The chain links TRBV24-1 to TRBJ2-1, with 7 bases fitting TRBD2. J lost 1 base, V lost 5 bases, and 7 bases had no gene match. The CDR3 is 16 amino acids. Germline assignment: CDR1 KGHDR and CDR2 SFDVKD.

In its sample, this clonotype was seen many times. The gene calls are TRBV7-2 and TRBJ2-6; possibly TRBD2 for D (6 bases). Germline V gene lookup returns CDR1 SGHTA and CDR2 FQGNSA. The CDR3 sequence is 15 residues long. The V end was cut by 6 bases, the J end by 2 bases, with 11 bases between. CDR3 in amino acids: CASSPPGAGANVLTF. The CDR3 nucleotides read TGTGCCAGCAGTCCCCCGGGAGCTGGGGCCAACGTCCTGACTTTC.

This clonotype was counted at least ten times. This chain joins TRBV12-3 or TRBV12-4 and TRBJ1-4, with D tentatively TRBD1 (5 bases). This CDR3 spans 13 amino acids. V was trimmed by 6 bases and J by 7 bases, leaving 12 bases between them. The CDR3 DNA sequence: TGTGCCAGCAGAAGGGGACCGCTTGAAAAACTGTTTTTT. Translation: CASRRGPLEKLFF.

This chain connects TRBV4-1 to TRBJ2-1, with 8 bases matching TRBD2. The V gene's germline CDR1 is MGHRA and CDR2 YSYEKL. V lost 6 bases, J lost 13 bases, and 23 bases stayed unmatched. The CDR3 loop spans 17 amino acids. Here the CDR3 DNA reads TGCGCCAGCAGTCCCCTCGGAGGTAGCGGGGCTCAAGAGACCCAGTTCTTC. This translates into CASSPLGGSGAQETQFF.

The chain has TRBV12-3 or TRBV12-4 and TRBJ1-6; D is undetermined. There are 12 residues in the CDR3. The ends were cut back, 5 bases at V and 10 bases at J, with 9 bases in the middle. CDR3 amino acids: CASSVLGSPLHF. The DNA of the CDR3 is TGTGCCAGCAGTGTCCTCGGGTCACCCCTCCACTTT.

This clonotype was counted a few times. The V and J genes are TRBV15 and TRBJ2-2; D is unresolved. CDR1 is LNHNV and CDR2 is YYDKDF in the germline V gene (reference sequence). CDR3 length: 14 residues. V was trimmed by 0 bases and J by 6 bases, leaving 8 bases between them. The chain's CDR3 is CATSRDPVPGELFF. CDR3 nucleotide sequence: TGTGCCACCAGCAGAGATCCGGTCCCCGGGGAGCTGTTTTTT.

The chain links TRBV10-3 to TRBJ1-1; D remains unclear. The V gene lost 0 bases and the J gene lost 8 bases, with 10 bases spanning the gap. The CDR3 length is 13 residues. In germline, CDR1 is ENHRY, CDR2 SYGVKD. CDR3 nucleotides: TGTGCCATCAGTGAGTCCTACGACTCAGAAGCTTTCTTT. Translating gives CAISESYDSEAFF.

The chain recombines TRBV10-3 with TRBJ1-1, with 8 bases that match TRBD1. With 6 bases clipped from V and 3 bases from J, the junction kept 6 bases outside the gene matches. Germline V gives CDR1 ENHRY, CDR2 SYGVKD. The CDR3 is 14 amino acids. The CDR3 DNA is TGTGCCATCAGCGCACAACAGGGGGACACTGAAGCTTTCTTT. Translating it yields CAISAQQGDTEAFF.

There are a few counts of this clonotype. The CDR3 loop is CASSFSGLFYGYTF. The CDR3 DNA is TGTGCCAGCAGTTTTTCAGGGCTCTTCTATGGCTACACCTTC. V and J are TRBV28 and TRBJ1-2; tentative D call: TRBD1 (5 bases). The CDR3 is made up of 14 amino acids. The V and J ends lost 3 bases and 4 bases respectively, with 12 bases between them. CDR1 MDHEN and CDR2 SYDVKM come from the germline V gene.

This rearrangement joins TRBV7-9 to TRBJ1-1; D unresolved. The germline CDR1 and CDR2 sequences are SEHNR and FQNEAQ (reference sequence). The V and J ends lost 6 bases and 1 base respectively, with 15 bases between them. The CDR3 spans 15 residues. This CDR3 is CASSRGQGWNTEAFF. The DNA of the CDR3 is TGTGCCAGCAGTCGGGGTCAAGGTTGGAACACTGAAGCTTTCTTT. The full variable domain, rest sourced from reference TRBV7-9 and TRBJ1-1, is DTGVSQNPRHKITKRGQNVTFRCDPISEHNRLYWYRQTLGQGPEFLTYFQNEAQLEKSRLLSDRFSAERPKGSFSTLEIQRTEQGDSAMYLCASSRGQGWNTEAFFGQGTRLTVV.

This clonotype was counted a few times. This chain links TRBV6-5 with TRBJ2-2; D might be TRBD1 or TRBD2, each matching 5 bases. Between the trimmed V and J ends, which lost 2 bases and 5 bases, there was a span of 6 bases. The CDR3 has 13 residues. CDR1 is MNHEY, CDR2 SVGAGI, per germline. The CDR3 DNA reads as TGTGCCAGCAGTTACGAGGGGACCGGGGAGCTGTTTTTT. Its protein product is CASSYEGTGELFF.

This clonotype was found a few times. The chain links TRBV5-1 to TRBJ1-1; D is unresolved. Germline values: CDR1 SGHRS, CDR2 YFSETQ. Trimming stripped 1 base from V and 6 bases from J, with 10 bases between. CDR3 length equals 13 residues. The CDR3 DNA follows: TGCGCCAGCAGCTTGCAGGAGAATCCTGAAGCTTTCTTT. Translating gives CASSLQENPEAFF.

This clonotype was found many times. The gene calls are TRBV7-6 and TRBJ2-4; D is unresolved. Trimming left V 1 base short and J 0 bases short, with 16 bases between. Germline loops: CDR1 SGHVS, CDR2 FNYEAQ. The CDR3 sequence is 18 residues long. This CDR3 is CASSLGRHGLLAKNIQYF. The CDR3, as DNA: TGTGCCAGCAGCTTAGGACGCCATGGGCTACTAGCCAAAAACATTCAGTACTTC.

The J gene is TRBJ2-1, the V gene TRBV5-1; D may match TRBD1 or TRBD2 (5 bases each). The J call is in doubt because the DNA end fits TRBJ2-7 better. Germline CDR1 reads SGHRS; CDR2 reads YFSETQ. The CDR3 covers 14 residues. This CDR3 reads CASSLVGEYNEQYF. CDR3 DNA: TGCGCCAGCAGCTTGGTAGGGGAGTACAATGAGCAGTACTTC.

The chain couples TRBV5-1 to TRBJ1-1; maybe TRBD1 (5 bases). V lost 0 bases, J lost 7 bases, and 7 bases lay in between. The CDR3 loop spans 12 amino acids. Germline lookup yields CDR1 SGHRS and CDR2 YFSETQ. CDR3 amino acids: CASSLGQNEAFF. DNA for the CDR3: TGCGCCAGCAGCTTGGGACAGAATGAAGCTTTCTTT.

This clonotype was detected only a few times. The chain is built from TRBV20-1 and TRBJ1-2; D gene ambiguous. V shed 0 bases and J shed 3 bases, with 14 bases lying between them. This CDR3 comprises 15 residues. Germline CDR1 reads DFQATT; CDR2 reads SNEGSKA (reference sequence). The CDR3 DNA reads TGCAGTGCTAGAGATCGCTCGGCGGGTTACTATGGCTACACCTTC. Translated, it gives CSARDRSAGYYGYTF.

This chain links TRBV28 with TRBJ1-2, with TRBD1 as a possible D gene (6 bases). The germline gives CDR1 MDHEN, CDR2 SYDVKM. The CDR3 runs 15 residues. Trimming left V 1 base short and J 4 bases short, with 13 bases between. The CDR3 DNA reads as TGTGCCAGCAGTTTATCAGGGGTACGGAGCTATGGCTACACCTTC. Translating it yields CASSLSGVRSYGYTF.

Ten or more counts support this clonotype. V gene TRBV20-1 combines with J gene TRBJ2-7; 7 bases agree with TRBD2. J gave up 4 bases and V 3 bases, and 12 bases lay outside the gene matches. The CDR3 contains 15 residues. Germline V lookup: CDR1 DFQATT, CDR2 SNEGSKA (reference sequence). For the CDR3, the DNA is TGCAGTGCTAGCCCCTGGACTAGTCTTACGTACGAGCAGTACTTC. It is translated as CSASPWTSLTYEQYF.